The 21 T cell receptor beta chains given below trace back to one sample, sequenced in a study of shared T cell receptors in the human thymus. Method: immunoSEQ multiplex PCR; TCRdb's copy keeps in-frame clones and lacks some. The sample has 500,000 to 850,000 clones; over 75% are singletons. Separately, the same data were catalogued under a study of human thymus T cells.

Specimen: thymocytes. Source of these receptors: a boy under three years old with a congenital heart defect.

In regard to this clone: Other nucleotide sequences from this sample produce the same CDR3. V gene TRBV4-1 combines with J gene TRBJ1-5, with TRBD1 matching over 7 bases. This CDR3 has 17 amino acids. CDR1 is MGHRA, CDR2 YSYEKL, per germline. Trimming at V came to 4 bases and at J to 4 bases, leaving 13 bases not matched to a gene. CDR3 DNA sequence: TGCGCCAGCAGCCCCCGGGACAGAGATACCCTGAATCAGCCCCAGCATTTT. Its protein product is CASSPRDRDTLNQPQHF.

This chain connects TRBV4-3 to TRBJ1-5, with D possibly being TRBD1 (5 bases). The CDR3 extends over 16 amino acids. The V and J ends lost 1 base and 2 bases respectively, with 12 bases between them. Looked up from germline, CDR1 is LGHNA and CDR2 is YSLEER. The CDR3: CASSQGVCRGNQPQHF. The CDR3 DNA sequence: TGCGCCAGCAGCCAAGGAGTATGCAGGGGCAATCAGCCCCAGCATTTT.

The rearrangement joins TRBV6-6 to TRBJ2-1; tentatively, D is TRBD1 (5 bases). Germline V gene data show CDR1 as MNHNY and CDR2 as SVGAGI (reference sequence). Trimming stripped 2 bases from V and 2 bases from J, with 13 bases between. The CDR3 contains 16 residues. CDR3 sequence: CASSYPGDSTYNEQFF. As DNA, the CDR3 is TGTGCCAGCAGTTACCCCGGTGACAGTACCTACAATGAGCAGTTCTTC.

V and J are TRBV13 and TRBJ1-2; D may be TRBD1 (6 bases). In germline, CDR1 is PRHDT, CDR2 FYEKMQ (reference sequence). V gave up 2 bases and J gave up 8 bases, with 15 bases separating them. The CDR3 loop spans 14 amino acids. The CDR3 DNA is TGTGCCAGCAGCTTACTTCCCCCTCAGGGGGGCTACACCTTC. The encoded protein is CASSLLPPQGGYTF.

The J gene is TRBJ2-7, the V gene TRBV5-4; a possible D gene is TRBD1 (6 bases). CDR3 length: 17 residues. Trimming took off 4 bases at V and 3 bases at J, with 23 bases between the two ends. The germline gives CDR1 SGHNT, CDR2 YYREEE (reference sequence). The CDR3 loop is CASSRGKNRVEGYEQYF. The CDR3 DNA sequence: TGTGCCAGCAGCCGAGGGAAGAACAGGGTTGAAGGCTACGAGCAGTACTTC.

V usage is TRBV27 and J usage is TRBJ1-5, with 10 bases fitting TRBD1. Germline CDR1 MNHEY, CDR2 SMNVEV (reference sequence). CDR3 length: 13 residues. Trimming at V came to 10 bases and at J to 3 bases, leaving 3 bases not matched to a gene. Here the CDR3 DNA reads TGTGCCAATGGACAGGGGGTCAATCAGCCCCAGCATTTT. Translated, it gives CANGQGVNQPQHF.

In the case of this clone: A read error may produce the germline difference seen at one junction end. Different DNA sequences within this sample yield the same CDR3. The rearrangement links TRBV6-5 to TRBJ1-6, with 9 positions matching TRBD1. CDR3 size: 15 residues. Germline CDR1 reads MNHEY; CDR2 reads SVGAGI. CDR3 sequence: CASTPTGGFNSPLHF. The CDR3 DNA reads TGTGCCAGCACCCCGACAGGGGGTTTTAATTCCCCCCTCCACTTT.

This chain connects TRBV5-4 to TRBJ1-2, with 7 bases lining up with TRBD1. The CDR3 extends over 15 amino acids. Trimming at V came to 5 bases and at J to 3 bases, leaving 10 bases not matched to a gene. CDR1 is SGHNT and CDR2 is YYREEE in the germline V gene (reference sequence). This CDR3 is CASSSDRTGDYGYTF. The DNA for the CDR3 is TGTGCCAGCAGTTCGGACCGGACAGGTGACTATGGCTACACCTTC.

This clone has just one count. V gene TRBV15 combines with J gene TRBJ2-7, with 9 positions matching TRBD2. V shed 5 bases and J 5 bases; nucleotides not matched to a gene: 7. CDR1 is LNHNV, CDR2 YYDKDF, per germline (reference sequence). This CDR3 region has 14 residues. The CDR3 bases are TGTGCCACCAGCGTCCGGCGGGGGGGGGACGAGCAGTACTTC. Protein sequence: CATSVRRGGDEQYF. Full variable domain (outside the CDR3, taken from reference TRBV15 and TRBJ2-7): DAMVIQNPRYQVTQFGKPVTLSCSQTLNHNVMYWYQQKSSQAPKLLFHYYDKDFNNEADTPDNFQSRRPNTSFCFLDIRSPGLGDTAMYLCATSVRRGGDEQYFGPGTRLTVT.

The rearrangement joins TRBV28 to TRBJ2-4, with D maybe TRBD2 (5 bases). V lost 3 bases to trimming and J lost 8 bases, with 14 bases between them. Germline V gene sequence: CDR1 MDHEN, CDR2 SYDVKM. The CDR3 is 14 residues long. CDR3: CASSFPELAHIQYF. In nucleotides, the CDR3 is TGTGCCAGCAGTTTCCCCGAGCTAGCACACATTCAGTACTTC.

The chain employs TRBV28 and TRBJ1-2; no clear D. CDR3 size: 15 residues. Trimming took 3 bases from V and 6 from J, leaving 17 bases between them. Germline-derived CDR1 and CDR2 are MDHEN and SYDVKM. The CDR3 protein is CASSLGSPIIHGYTF. As DNA, the CDR3 is TGTGCCAGCAGTTTGGGCAGTCCCATAATCCATGGCTACACCTTC.

The chain employs TRBV28 and TRBJ2-7, with TRBD2 identical over 9 bases. Germline trimming cut 4 bases from V and 3 bases from J; bases unmatched to any gene: 7. CDR3 length: 15 amino acids. Per the germline V gene, CDR1 is MDHEN and CDR2 is SYDVKM. CDR3 loop: CASSSLGTSFYEQYF. The CDR3 DNA is TGTGCCAGCAGTTCCCTTGGGACTAGCTTCTACGAGCAGTACTTC. Variable domain in full (rest from reference TRBV28 and TRBJ2-7): DVKVTQSSRYLVKRTGEKVFLECVQDMDHENMFWYRQDPGLGLRLIYFSYDVKMKEKGDIPEGYSVSREKKERFSLILESASTNQTSMYLCASSSLGTSFYEQYFGPGTRLTVT.

The chain employs TRBV13 and TRBJ1-1, with D perhaps matching TRBD1 (5 bases). Germline V gene sequence: CDR1 PRHDT, CDR2 FYEKMQ (reference sequence). V lost 1 base to trimming and J lost 4 bases, with 10 bases between them. This CDR3 has 14 amino acids. CDR3 DNA: TGTGCCAGCAGCTTAGTTCGGGGGGGCACTGAAGCTTTCTTT. This translates into CASSLVRGGTEAFF. Drawing the rest from reference TRBV13 and TRBJ1-1, the complete variable domain is AAGVIQSPRHLIKEKRETATLKCYPIPRHDTVYWYQQGPGQDPQFLISFYEKMQSDKGSIPDRFSAQQFSDYHSELNMSSLELGDSALYFCASSLVRGGTEAFFGQGTRLTVV.

This clone appeared once. V usage is TRBV23-1 and J usage is TRBJ1-3; perhaps TRBD1 as D (5 bases). TRBV23-1 is an open reading frame whose function is uncertain. CDR3 length: 16 residues. V lost 3 bases to trimming and J lost 9 bases, with 21 bases between them. The CDR3, as DNA: TGCGCCAGCAGTCATCCCGGGACTGATACTCTGGGCACCATATATTTT. It translates to CASSHPGTDTLGTIYF.

The CDR3 here is CASSSRLAGGEGEQFF. CDR3 coding DNA: TGCGCCAGCAGCTCCAGACTAGCGGGGGGCGAGGGAGAGCAGTTCTTC. The gene calls are TRBV5-1 and TRBJ2-1; 13 positions match TRBD2. This CDR3 region has 16 residues. Germline lookup yields CDR1 SGHRS and CDR2 YFSETQ. Trimming took 3 bases from V and 10 from J; bases not matched to a gene: 10.

The chain employs TRBV5-1 and TRBJ2-3; 15 bases line up with TRBD2. The junction had 1 base not matched to a gene; V was cut back by 3 bases and J by 2 bases. Germline V gene sequence: CDR1 SGHRS, CDR2 YFSETQ. The CDR3 length is 16 residues. The chain's CDR3 is CASSWTSGRDTDTQYF. DNA of the CDR3: TGCGCCAGCAGCTGGACTAGCGGGAGGGACACAGATACGCAGTATTTT.

The CDR3 sequence is CSQLQNGTEAFF. The CDR3 bases are TGCAGCCAATTGCAGAACGGGACTGAAGCTTTCTTT. The chain is built from TRBV29-1 and TRBJ1-1; no definite D call. V was pared by 8 bases and J by 5 bases, with 15 bases between. Germline V lookup: CDR1 SQVTM, CDR2 ANQGSEA. There are 12 residues in the CDR3.

The chain employs TRBV4-2 and TRBJ1-6; D may be TRBD1 (5 bases). The germline V and J ends were trimmed by 5 bases and 0 bases, with 14 bases remaining between them. The CDR3 consists of 17 residues. In germline, CDR1 is LGHNA, CDR2 YNFKEQ. CDR3 protein: CASSWKGQGSYNSPLHF. The DNA of the CDR3 is TGTGCCAGCAGCTGGAAGGGCCAGGGCTCCTATAATTCACCCCTCCACTTT.

The chain couples TRBV11-2 to TRBJ1-2; weak D call: TRBD1 (6 bases). The germline gives CDR1 SGHAT, CDR2 FQNNGV. Between the trimmed V and J ends, which lost 1 base and 8 bases, there was a span of 14 bases. The CDR3 is 14 amino acids. CDR3: CASSLGGSGDGYTF. CDR3 nucleotide sequence: TGTGCCAGCAGCTTAGGAGGGTCAGGGGACGGCTACACCTTC.

This rearrangement joins TRBV4-1 to TRBJ1-5, with D tentatively TRBD1 (6 bases). Germline V CDR1 and CDR2: MGHRA, YSYEKL. Trimming shortened V by 0 bases and J by 0 bases, and 18 bases separated the two germline ends. The CDR3 has 19 amino acids. The CDR3 sequence: CASSQEYGAGADSNQPQHF. CDR3 nucleotides: TGCGCCAGCAGCCAAGAGTACGGGGCAGGGGCCGATAGCAATCAGCCCCAGCATTTT.

This clone occurred once. The chain employs TRBV5-1 and TRBJ1-2, with D possibly TRBD1 on 6 matching bases. V was cut by 4 bases and J by 0 bases, with 28 bases left in between. The CDR3 is made up of 20 amino acids. Germline-derived CDR1 and CDR2 are SGHRS and YFSETQ. In DNA, the CDR3 is TGCGCCAGCAGCGCGCCACAGGGTTTCGACGCGCCTTCCCCTAACTATGGCTACACCTTC. This gives the protein CASSAPQGFDAPSPNYGYTF.